This T cell receptor (beta chain) was recovered during a study of regulatory T cells in long-lasting Graves disease. Notes on this clonotype: What it recognizes is unknown.

Overall study results and limits: Patients with persistent Graves' had lower TCR diversity than newly diagnosed patients.

Libraries of TCR beta came from iRepertoire HTBI primers plus Arm-PCR of CDR3 regions. Via MiXCR, TCRdb re-called the multiplex PCR reads, giving one row per CDR3 protein. Here the sample spans under 400,000 distinct CDR3 sequences, approximately 15% being singletons. With 4 bases removed from V and 4 bases from J, the gap between germline ends came to 17 bases. There are 16 residues in the CDR3. Time point specified: newly diagnosed GD, antithyroid drugs for less than 3 months. There was RNA extracted from PBMCs, and the TCR library was made from it. This sample also belongs to another study, concerning T cells in Graves' hyperthyroidism and ophthalmopathy. That paper states: Any patient presenting with uncontrolled infection, other autoimmune disease, pregnancy or lactation was left out. On the basis of clinical symptoms, serum thyroxine and TRAb, thyroid ultrasound and orbital computed tomography, diagnoses were made. The model identified upcoming ophthalmopathy a median approximately seven months ahead of onset.

The chain couples TRBV12-3 or TRBV12-4 to TRBJ2-1, with D perhaps matching TRBD2 (6 bases). The sample here was peripheral blood mononuclear cells (PBMCs), taken at new diagnosis, from a patient treated with antithyroid drugs. This clonotype was sampled from a man aged 35 to 55 with Graves disease. DNA of the CDR3: TGTGCCAGCAGTTACTTATTGGGACTGAGTTACAATGAGCAGTTCTTC. Its protein product is CASSYLLGLSYNEQFF.